The source of this TCR beta chain is a study of response to subunit inactivated influenza vaccine. The study's findings and limits: Authors suggested few new T cells are recruited by each seasonal influenza vaccination.

For this clonotype: The antigen remains undetermined.

Germline loops: CDR1 MNHEY, CDR2 SMNVEV (reference sequence). With V trimmed by 5 bases and J by 9 bases, 16 bases remained unmatched. This CDR3 is 16 amino acids long. MiXCR, applied by TCRdb to the RT-PCR reads, yields one record per CDR3 protein. The data show about 190,000 distinct CDR3 sequences, approximately 14% seen once. The source material was CD8+ T cells sorted from PBMCs, sampled 4 to 6 days after vaccination. The TCR was taken from a man aged 45-65 years who received an inactivated influenza vaccine. The chain has TRBV27 and TRBJ2-1; TRBD1 matches at 7 bases. In nucleotides, the CDR3 is TGTGCCAGCAGTCAGCTCGGGACAGTTAAATCGGGTGAGCAGTTCTTC. This codes for CASSQLGTVKSGEQFF.